These 10 T cell receptor beta chains originate from one sample sequenced in a study of Ad26.COV2.S vaccination and SARS-CoV-2 variants. Treatment described: roughly 20 received Ad26.COV2.S at low or high dose, single or two shots; a few received placebo; per-sample allocation not given. Collection of the samples took place on day 63 after the first injection of vaccine or placebo. Method: immunoSEQ multiplex PCR; TCRdb's copy keeps in-frame clones and lacks some. The table lists about 680,000 clones, 89% of them singletons. Specimen: peripheral blood, collected in a trial of Ad26.COV2.S vaccine versus placebo. All receptors come from a person between 18 and 65 years old who received the Ad26.COV2.S COVID-19 vaccine or a placebo.

The chain is built from TRBV5-4 and TRBJ2-3; D call uncertain. The germline V gene encodes CDR1 SGHNT and CDR2 YYREEE (reference sequence). V was trimmed by 2 bases and J by 2 bases, leaving 15 bases between them. CDR3 length: 16 amino acids. The CDR3 nucleotides read TGTGCCAGCAGCTTTTTACCTAGGAGTCCCACAGATACGCAGTATTTT. This translates into CASSFLPRSPTDTQYF.

The sample holds one count of this clone. The V call is TRBV19, the J call TRBJ2-7, with 8 bases fitting TRBD1. The germline V gene has CDR1 LNHDA and CDR2 SQIVND (reference sequence). The V segment lost 4 bases and the J segment 0 bases; nucleotides outside the gene matches: 5. This CDR3 is 15 amino acids long. CDR3 loop: CASSNAGTGSYEQYF. Written as DNA, the CDR3 is TGTGCCAGTAGTAACGCCGGGACAGGCTCCTACGAGCAGTACTTC.

In DNA, the CDR3 is TGCGCCAGCAGCACCACAGGGCCGGACACTGAAGCTTTCTTT. This translates into CASSTTGPDTEAFF. The chain links TRBV5-1 to TRBJ1-1; weak D call: TRBD1 (6 bases). The V gene's germline CDR1 is SGHRS and CDR2 YFSETQ. The CDR3 totals 14 residues. Between the trimmed V and J ends, which lost 4 bases and 3 bases, there was a span of 13 bases.

This chain connects TRBV3-1 (or the pseudogene TRBV3-2) to TRBJ2-2, with 7 nucleotides matching TRBD1. This CDR3 region has 14 residues. Germline CDR1 and CDR2: LGHDT and YNNKEL (reference sequence). The V and J ends lost 4 bases and 5 bases, in that order; junction bases with no gene match: 4. As DNA, the CDR3 is TGTGCCAGCAGCCGAGGGGGCAGTACCGGGGAGCTGTTTTTT. Its protein is CASSRGGSTGELFF.

This rearrangement joins TRBV6-5 to TRBJ1-4, with D perhaps TRBD1 (5 bases). With 1 base removed from V and 10 bases from J, the gap between germline ends came to 10 bases. The CDR3 has 13 amino acids. The germline V gene has CDR1 MNHEY and CDR2 SVGAGI. This CDR3 reads CASSYFKGAKLFF. CDR3 nucleotides: TGTGCCAGCAGTTACTTCAAAGGGGCAAAACTGTTTTTT.

The V gene is TRBV2, the J gene TRBJ2-7; D might be TRBD1 (6 bases). Trimming removed 5 bases from V and 2 bases from J, with 10 bases in between. This CDR3 spans 13 amino acids. Germline V gives CDR1 SNHLY, CDR2 FYNNEI. Here the CDR3 DNA reads TGTGCCAGCAGTAAGGACAGCGCCTACGAGCAGTACTTC. Its translation: CASSKDSAYEQYF.

The chain carries TRBV5-5 and TRBJ2-5; 8 bases agree with TRBD1. Germline loops: CDR1 SGHKS, CDR2 YYEKEE (reference sequence). The length of the CDR3 is 14 residues. V was clipped by 5 bases and J by 0 bases; unmatched bases: 3. The CDR3 sequence is CASRGQVNQETQYF. The DNA of the CDR3 is TGTGCCAGCAGGGGACAGGTAAACCAAGAGACCCAGTACTTC.

CDR3 coding DNA: TGTGCCAGCAGCCTACAGGTACAGGATCCGCAGTATTTT. Encoded protein: CASSLQVQDPQYF. This sequence joins TRBV5-8 and TRBJ2-3, with TRBD1 as a possible D gene (5 bases). The V end lost 4 bases, the J end lost 10 bases, and 16 bases lay between the germline ends. The CDR3 covers 13 residues. Germline-derived CDR1 and CDR2 are SGHTS and YDEGEE. Full variable domain (missing parts from reference TRBV5-8 and TRBJ2-3): EAGVTQSPTHLIKTRGQQATLRCSPISGHTSVYWYQQALGLGLQFLLWYDEGEERNRGNFPPRFSGRQFPNYSSELNVNALELEDSALYLCASSLQVQDPQYFGPGTRLTVL.

This clone was seen a few times. The sample contains more than one DNA sequence encoding this CDR3. V is TRBV27 and J is TRBJ1-5; D is unclear. This CDR3 has 13 amino acids. With 1 base removed from V and 4 bases from J, the gap between germline ends came to 5 bases. CDR1 is MNHEY, CDR2 SMNVEV, per germline (reference sequence). CDR3 nucleotides: TGTGCCAGCAGTTTATTCGCAAATCAGCCCCAGCATTTT. It is translated as CASSLFANQPQHF.

The chain links TRBV6-2 or TRBV6-3 to TRBJ1-1; D gene ambiguous. V shed 1 base and J shed 2 bases, with 8 bases lying between them. Germline-derived CDR1 and CDR2 are MNHEY and SVGEGT. The CDR3 contains 14 residues. The CDR3 DNA is TGTGCCAGCAGTTACTTGATTGGTAACACTGAAGCTTTCTTT. Translating gives CASSYLIGNTEAFF.